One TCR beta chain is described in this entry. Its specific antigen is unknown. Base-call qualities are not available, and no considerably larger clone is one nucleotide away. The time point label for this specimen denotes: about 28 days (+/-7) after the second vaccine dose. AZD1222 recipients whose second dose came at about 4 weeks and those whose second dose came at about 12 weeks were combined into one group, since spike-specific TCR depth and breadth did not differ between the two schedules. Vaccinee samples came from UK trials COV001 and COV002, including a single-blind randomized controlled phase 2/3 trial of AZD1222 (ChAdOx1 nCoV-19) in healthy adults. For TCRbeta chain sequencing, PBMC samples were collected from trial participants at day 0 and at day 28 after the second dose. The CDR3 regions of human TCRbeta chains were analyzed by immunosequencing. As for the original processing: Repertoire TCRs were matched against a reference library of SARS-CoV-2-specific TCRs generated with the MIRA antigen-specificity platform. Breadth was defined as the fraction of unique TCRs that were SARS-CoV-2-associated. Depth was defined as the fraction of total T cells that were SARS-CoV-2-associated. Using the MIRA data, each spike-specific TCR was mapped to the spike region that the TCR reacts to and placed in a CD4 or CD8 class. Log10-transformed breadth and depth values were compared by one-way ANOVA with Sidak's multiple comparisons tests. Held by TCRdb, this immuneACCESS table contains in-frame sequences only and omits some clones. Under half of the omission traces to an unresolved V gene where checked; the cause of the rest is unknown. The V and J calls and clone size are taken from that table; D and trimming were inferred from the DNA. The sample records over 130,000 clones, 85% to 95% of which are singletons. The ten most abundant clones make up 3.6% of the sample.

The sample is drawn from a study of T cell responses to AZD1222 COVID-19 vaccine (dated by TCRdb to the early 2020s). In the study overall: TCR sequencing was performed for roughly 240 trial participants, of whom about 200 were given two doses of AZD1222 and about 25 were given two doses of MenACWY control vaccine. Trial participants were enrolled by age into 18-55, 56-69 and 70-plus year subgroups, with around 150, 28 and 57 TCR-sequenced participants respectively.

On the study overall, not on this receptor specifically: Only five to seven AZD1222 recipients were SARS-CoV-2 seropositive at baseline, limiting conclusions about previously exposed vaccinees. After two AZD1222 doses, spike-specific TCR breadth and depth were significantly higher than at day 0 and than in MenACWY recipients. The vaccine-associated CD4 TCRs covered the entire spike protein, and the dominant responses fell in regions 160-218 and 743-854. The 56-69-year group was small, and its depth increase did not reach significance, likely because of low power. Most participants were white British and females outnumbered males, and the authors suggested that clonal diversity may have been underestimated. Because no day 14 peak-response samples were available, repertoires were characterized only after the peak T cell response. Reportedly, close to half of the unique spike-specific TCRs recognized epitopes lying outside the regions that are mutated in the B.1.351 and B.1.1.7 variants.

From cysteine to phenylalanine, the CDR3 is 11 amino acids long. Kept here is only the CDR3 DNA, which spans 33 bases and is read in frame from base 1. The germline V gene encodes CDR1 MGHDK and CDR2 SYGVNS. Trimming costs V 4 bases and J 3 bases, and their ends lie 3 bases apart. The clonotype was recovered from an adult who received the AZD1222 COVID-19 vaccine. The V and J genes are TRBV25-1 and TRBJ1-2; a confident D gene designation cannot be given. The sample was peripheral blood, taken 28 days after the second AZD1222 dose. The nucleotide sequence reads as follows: TGTGCCAGCAGTGTCTACTATGGCTACACCTTC. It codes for CASSVYYGYTF.